A single sample gave rise to the 19 T cell receptor beta chains below, sequenced in a study of blood T cells in healthy people across ages. A J-beta primer mix and a sample-barcoded 5' primer were used in a second PCR of about 7 to 11 cycles. MiXCR, applied by TCRdb to the 5' RACE reads, yields one record per CDR3 protein. Counted here are 980,000 or so distinct CDR3 sequences, around 49% occurring once; the ten biggest clones make up around 15%. The sample comprised blood. These receptors came from a man younger than 45 in good health.

V is TRBV28 and J is TRBJ1-2, with D unclear. This CDR3 contains 9 residues. Between the trimmed V and J ends, which lost 4 bases and 8 bases, there was a span of 2 bases. Germline V gives CDR1 MDHEN, CDR2 SYDVKM. CDR3 residues: CASSSGYTF. DNA of the CDR3: TGTGCCAGCAGTTCCGGCTACACCTTC.

V gene TRBV20-1 combines with J gene TRBJ2-7; TRBD2 might be the D (7 bases). Germline V CDR1 and CDR2: DFQATT, SNEGSKA (reference sequence). The CDR3 consists of 14 residues. V was clipped by 6 bases and J by 0 bases, with 15 bases between them. The CDR3 DNA sequence: TGCAGTGCATCCGGGGGGCTTTACTCCTACGAGCAGTACTTC. This encodes CSASGGLYSYEQYF.

As to this clonotype: A much larger clone lies one base from this, so it may be a read error. The CDR3 bases are TGCAGTGCTAGTGGCGGCGACCCGCCCTCCTACAATGAGCAGTTCTTC. This translates into CSASGGDPPSYNEQFF. The gene calls are TRBV20-1 and TRBJ2-1; D is undetermined. Trimming removed 3 bases from V and 0 bases from J, with 15 bases in between. The CDR3 has 16 residues. Germline assignment: CDR1 DFQATT and CDR2 SNEGSKA (reference sequence).

The J gene is TRBJ2-5, the V gene TRBV15; 7 positions agree with TRBD2. CDR3 size: 16 residues. The ends lost 2 bases at V and 2 bases at J; junction bases unmatched: 8. CDR1 and CDR2 (germline): LNHNV, YYDKDF (reference sequence). DNA for the CDR3: TGTGCCACCAGCAGAAACAGCGGGACCGGACAAGAGACCCAGTACTTC. This sequence encodes CATSRNSGTGQETQYF.

This clonotype occurred a few times. The DNA of the CDR3 is TGTGCCAGCAGTGCACCCAGGACAGGGGGGGGTGGCTACACCTTC. This gives the protein CASSAPRTGGGGYTF. J is TRBJ1-2 and V is TRBV25-1; the match to TRBD1 covers 10 bases. The CDR3 has 15 amino acids. Trimming cost V 4 bases and J 7 bases; bases outside gene matches: 9. Looked up from germline, CDR1 is MGHDK and CDR2 is SYGVNS.

CDR3 in DNA: TGTGCCAGCAGTGAAGACACTAGCGGCTCCTACAATGAGCAGTACTTC. Translating it yields CASSEDTSGSYNEQYF. The chain uses TRBV2 and TRBJ2-1; the match to TRBD2 covers 8 bases. The J call could be wrong; TRBJ2-7 is a better fit for the DNA end. The germline gives CDR1 SNHLY, CDR2 FYNNEI. The CDR3 has 16 amino acids.

In its sample, this clonotype was seen a few times. The chain links TRBV10-3 to TRBJ1-1, with 9 bases matching TRBD1. The trim removed 3 bases at V and 3 bases at J, leaving 5 bases unmatched. Germline loops: CDR1 ENHRY, CDR2 SYGVKD. The CDR3 sequence is 15 residues long. The DNA of the CDR3 is TGTGCCATCAGTGAAGGGACAGGGTTGGACACTGAAGCTTTCTTT. Protein sequence: CAISEGTGLDTEAFF.

This sequence joins TRBV20-1 and TRBJ1-5; 11 bases match TRBD1. This CDR3 is 14 amino acids long. Germline V gene lookup returns CDR1 DFQATT and CDR2 SNEGSKA (reference sequence). With 3 bases clipped from V and 6 bases from J, the junction kept 4 bases outside the gene matches. For the CDR3, the DNA is TGCAGTGCTAGGTGGACAGGGGGCGGTCAGCCCCAGCATTTT. Translating it yields CSARWTGGGQPQHF.

There are a few counts of this clonotype. The rearrangement links TRBV29-1 to TRBJ2-7; a possible D gene is TRBD1 (5 bases). V was cut by 5 bases and J by 7 bases, with 12 bases left in between. The length of the CDR3 is 11 residues. From germline, CDR1 is SQVTM and CDR2 ANQGSEA. The CDR3 bases are TGCAGCGTTTCAAAGGGGCAGGAGCAGTACTTC. It translates to CSVSKGQEQYF.

This clonotype was picked up a small number of times. The chain links TRBV9 to TRBJ2-7; no reliable D call. V was shortened by 1 base and J by 2 bases, with 10 bases between the two germline ends. The CDR3 contains 14 residues. CDR1 is SGDLS and CDR2 is YYNGEE in the germline V gene. CDR3 DNA: TGTGCCAGCAGCGTAATGGACGGACCCTACGAGCAGTACTTC. Protein sequence: CASSVMDGPYEQYF.

The rearrangement links TRBV28 to TRBJ2-6, with TRBD2 matching over 7 bases. The germline CDR1 and CDR2 sequences are MDHEN and SYDVKM. The V and J ends lost 7 bases and 0 bases, in that order; junction bases with no gene match: 3. CDR3 length equals 15 residues. The CDR3 nucleotides read TGTGCCAGCATGCGGGAGCCCTCTGGGGCCAACGTCCTGACTTTC. Translating it yields CASMREPSGANVLTF.

V usage is TRBV15 and J usage is TRBJ2-5; TRBD1 agrees at 7 bases. Germline values: CDR1 LNHNV, CDR2 YYDKDF (reference sequence). This CDR3 has 14 residues. V shed 5 bases and J 11 bases; nucleotides not matched to a gene: 14. The CDR3 DNA follows: TGTGCCACCAGCCCTACGAAGGGGGCGAATGAGCAGTACTTC. It codes for CATSPTKGANEQYF. Based on the CDR3 plus reference TRBV15 and TRBJ2-5, the full variable domain is DAMVIQNPRYQVTQFGKPVTLSCSQTLNHNVMYWYQQKSSQAPKLLFHYYDKDFNNEADTPDNFQSRRPNTSFCFLDIRSPGLGDTAMYLCATSPTKGANEQYFGPGTRLLVL.

This clonotype came up a few times. The chain has TRBV4-1 and TRBJ2-7, with 7 bases lining up with TRBD1. Germline V CDR1 and CDR2: MGHRA, YSYEKL. With V trimmed by 0 bases and J by 4 bases, 6 bases remained unmatched. The CDR3 totals 15 residues. CDR3 nucleotide sequence: TGCGCCAGCAGCCAAGATCAGCAGGGGGAGTACGAGCAGTACTTC. The encoded protein is CASSQDQQGEYEQYF.

This clonotype was observed at least ten times. This rearrangement joins TRBV29-1 to TRBJ2-5, with D perhaps assigned TRBD1 or TRBD2 (5 bases each). In germline, CDR1 is SQVTM, CDR2 ANQGSEA. The length of the CDR3 is 13 residues. Trimming took 6 bases from V and 1 from J, leaving 12 bases between them. This CDR3 reads CSVKRDLQETQYF. The CDR3 coding sequence is TGCAGCGTGAAAAGGGACCTCCAAGAGACCCAGTACTTC.

The rearrangement links TRBV4-2 to TRBJ2-3, with a tentative D call TRBD2 (5 bases). Trimming shortened V by 0 bases and J by 6 bases, and 16 bases separated the two germline ends. The CDR3 is made up of 16 amino acids. CDR1 LGHNA and CDR2 YNFKEQ come from the germline V gene. The CDR3 sequence is CASSQERKGPGDTQYF. The DNA for the CDR3 is TGTGCCAGCAGCCAAGAGCGTAAAGGACCGGGGGATACGCAGTATTTT.

V and J are TRBV12-3 or TRBV12-4 and TRBJ2-5; D may be TRBD1 (6 bases). V shed 5 bases and J shed 4 bases, with 14 bases lying between them. The CDR3 consists of 14 residues. The CDR3 nucleotides read TGTGCCAGCAGTCCTCAGGGGAATAGAGAGACCCAGTACTTC. It encodes CASSPQGNRETQYF.

This clonotype was picked up one time. J is TRBJ2-6 and V is TRBV30, with D hard to call. Trimming took off 2 bases at V and 0 bases at J, with 2 bases between the two ends. This CDR3 is 13 amino acids long. Germline-derived CDR1 and CDR2 are GTSNPN and SVGIG (reference sequence). The CDR3 region is CAWSPSGANVLTF. Here the CDR3 DNA reads TGTGCCTGGAGTCCCTCTGGGGCCAACGTCCTGACTTTC.

About this clonotype: Relative to the germline gene, one junction end is altered; a read error may explain this. The chain employs TRBV7-2 and TRBJ2-4, with unresolved D. The DNA end lines up better with TRBJ2-7; the J call may be wrong. Per germline, CDR1 SGHTA and CDR2 FQGNSA. The CDR3 runs 15 residues. CDR3 sequence reads: CASGLGRGSNYEQYF. Here the CDR3 DNA reads TGTGCCAGCGGCTTAGGACGCGGCAGTAACTACGAGCAGTACTTC.

The V gene is TRBV6-2 or TRBV6-3, the J gene TRBJ1-1; no reliable D call. Looked up from germline, CDR1 is MNHEY and CDR2 is SVGEGT. V shed 0 bases and J shed 0 bases, with 8 bases lying between them. The CDR3 totals 15 residues. The CDR3: CASSYSEVLNTEAFF. The DNA of the CDR3 is TGTGCCAGCAGTTACTCGGAGGTTCTGAACACTGAAGCTTTCTTT.